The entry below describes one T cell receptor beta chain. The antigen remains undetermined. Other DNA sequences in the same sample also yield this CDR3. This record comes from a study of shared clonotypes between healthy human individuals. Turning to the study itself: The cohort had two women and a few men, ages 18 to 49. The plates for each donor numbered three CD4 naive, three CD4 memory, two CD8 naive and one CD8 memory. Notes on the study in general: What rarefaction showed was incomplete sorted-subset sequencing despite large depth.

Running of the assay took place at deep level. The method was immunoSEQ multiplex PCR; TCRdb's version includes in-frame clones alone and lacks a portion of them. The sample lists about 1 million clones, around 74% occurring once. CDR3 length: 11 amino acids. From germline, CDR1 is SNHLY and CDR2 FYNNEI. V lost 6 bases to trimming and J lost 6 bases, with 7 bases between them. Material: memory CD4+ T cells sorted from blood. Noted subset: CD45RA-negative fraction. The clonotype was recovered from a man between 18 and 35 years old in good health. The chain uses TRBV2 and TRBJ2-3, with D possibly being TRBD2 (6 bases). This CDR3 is CASSREDTQYF. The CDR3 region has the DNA TGTGCCAGCAGCCGGGAGGATACGCAGTATTTT. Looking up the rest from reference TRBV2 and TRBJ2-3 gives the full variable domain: EPEVTQTPSHQVTQMGQEVILRCVPISNHLYFYWYRQILGQKVEFLVSFYNNEISEKSEIFDDQFSVERPDGSNFTLKIRSTKLEDSAMYFCASSREDTQYFGPGTRLTVL.